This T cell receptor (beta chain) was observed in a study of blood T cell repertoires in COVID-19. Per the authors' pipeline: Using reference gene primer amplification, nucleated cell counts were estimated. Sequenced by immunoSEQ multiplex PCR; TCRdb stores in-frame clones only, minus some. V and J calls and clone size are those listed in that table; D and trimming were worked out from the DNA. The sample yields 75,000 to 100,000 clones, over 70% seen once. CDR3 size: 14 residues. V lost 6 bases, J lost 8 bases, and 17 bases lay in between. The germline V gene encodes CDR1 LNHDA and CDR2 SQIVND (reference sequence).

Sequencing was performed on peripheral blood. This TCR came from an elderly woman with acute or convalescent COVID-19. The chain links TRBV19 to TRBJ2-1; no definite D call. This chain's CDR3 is CASSIRLGSDEQFF. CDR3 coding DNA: TGTGCCAGTAGCATCCGGCTCGGGTCGGATGAGCAGTTCTTC.